These T cell receptor beta chains were read from a single sample in a study of blood T cell repertoires in COVID-19. Sequencing used immunoSEQ multiplex PCR; TCRdb keeps in-frame clones, though not all of them. The table records about 73,000 clones, roughly 87% of them present only once. What was sequenced was peripheral blood. These receptors all come from a man at least 80 years old with acute or convalescent COVID-19. The CDR3 runs from the conserved cysteine through the conserved F or W. Fields, in order: J gene, D gene, clone size, V gene, CDR3 protein, CDR3 DNA. D genes are given only for firm matches. Size is omitted from some rows. Given values are once, few, many or a class for expanded clones.

J gene: TRBJ1-5
D gene: TRBD1
clone size: -
V gene: TRBV3-1/TRBV3-2
CDR3 protein: CASRRAGTVDQPQHF
CDR3 DNA: TGTGCCAGCAGACGAGCCGGGACAGTGGATCAGCCCCAGCATTTT

J gene: TRBJ1-1
D gene: TRBD1
clone size: -
V gene: TRBV6-5
CDR3 protein: CASSYGQVNTEAFF
CDR3 DNA: TGTGCCAGCAGTTACGGACAGGTCAACACTGAAGCTTTCTTT

J gene: TRBJ1-6
D gene: TRBD1
clone size: -
V gene: TRBV6-1
CDR3 protein: CASSTTGTGYSPLHF
CDR3 DNA: TGTGCCAGCTCAACTACCGGGACAGGGTATTCACCCCTCCACTTT

J gene: TRBJ2-3
D gene: -
clone size: -
V gene: TRBV18
CDR3 protein: CASSLNREDTQYF
CDR3 DNA: TGTGCCAGCTCACTAAACAGGGAGGATACGCAGTATTTT

J gene: TRBJ2-2
D gene: -
clone size: -
V gene: TRBV15
CDR3 protein: CATSTGMNTGELFF
CDR3 DNA: TGTGCCACCAGCACCGGGATGAACACCGGGGAGCTGTTTTTT

J gene: TRBJ1-2
D gene: -
clone size: -
V gene: TRBV2
CDR3 protein: CASSRYSEGVYGYTF
CDR3 DNA: TGTGCCAGCAGCCGTTACTCCGAGGGGGTCTATGGCTACACCTTC

J gene: TRBJ2-7
D gene: TRBD2
clone size: -
V gene: TRBV3-1/TRBV3-2
CDR3 protein: CASSQFQLAGVNSYEQYF
CDR3 DNA: TGTGCCAGCAGCCAATTTCAGCTAGCGGGAGTCAACTCCTACGAGCAGTACTTC

J gene: TRBJ2-1
D gene: TRBD1
clone size: once
V gene: TRBV14
CDR3 protein: CASSPNRGRGEQFF
CDR3 DNA: TGTGCCAGCAGCCCTAATAGGGGGCGAGGCGAGCAGTTCTTC

J gene: TRBJ1-5
D gene: TRBD1
clone size: -
V gene: TRBV5-6
CDR3 protein: CASSLAGQGVDQPQHF
CDR3 DNA: TGTGCCAGCAGCTTGGCGGGACAGGGGGTGGATCAGCCCCAGCATTTT

J gene: TRBJ2-7
D gene: TRBD1
clone size: -
V gene: TRBV29-1
CDR3 protein: CSVETGVYEQYF
CDR3 DNA: TGCAGCGTTGAGACAGGGGTCTACGAGCAGTACTTC

J gene: TRBJ1-1
D gene: -
clone size: once
V gene: TRBV18
CDR3 protein: CASSPSVQSVRVNTEAFF
CDR3 DNA: TGTGCCAGCTCACCGAGTGTCCAATCGGTGCGGGTGAACACTGAAGCTTTCTTT

J gene: TRBJ2-3
D gene: TRBD1
clone size: -
V gene: TRBV19
CDR3 protein: CASRRQGYITDTQYF
CDR3 DNA: TGTGCCAGTAGACGACAGGGGTATATAACAGATACGCAGTATTTT

J gene: TRBJ1-5
D gene: -
clone size: -
V gene: TRBV6-6
CDR3 protein: CASSRRENQPQHF
CDR3 DNA: TGTGCCAGCAGTCGACGGGAGAATCAGCCCCAGCATTTT

J gene: TRBJ1-2
D gene: TRBD1
clone size: -
V gene: TRBV12-5
CDR3 protein: CASGFPDRGSEGYTF
CDR3 DNA: TGTGCTAGTGGTTTCCCCGACAGGGGGTCTGAAGGCTACACCTTC

J gene: TRBJ2-3
D gene: -
clone size: -
V gene: TRBV18
CDR3 protein: CASSPQQRVGVSTDTQYF
CDR3 DNA: TGTGCCAGCTCACCACAACAAAGGGTCGGGGTTAGCACAGATACGCAGTATTTT

J gene: TRBJ2-3
D gene: TRBD1
clone size: -
V gene: TRBV5-1
CDR3 protein: CASSLGWGQGDHRTDTQYF
CDR3 DNA: TGCGCCAGCAGCTTGGGTTGGGGACAGGGCGACCACCGCACAGATACGCAGTATTTT

J gene: TRBJ2-2
D gene: -
clone size: -
V gene: TRBV3-1/TRBV3-2
CDR3 protein: CASSQAPSGELFF
CDR3 DNA: TGTGCCAGCAGCCAAGCCCCCTCCGGGGAGCTGTTTTTT

J gene: TRBJ2-7
D gene: -
clone size: -
V gene: TRBV2
CDR3 protein: CASSADRRTYEQYF
CDR3 DNA: TGTGCCAGCAGTGCTGACAGGCGCACCTACGAGCAGTACTTC

J gene: TRBJ1-6
D gene: -
clone size: -
V gene: TRBV5-1
CDR3 protein: CASSLANRAGSPLHF
CDR3 DNA: TGCGCCAGCAGCTTGGCCAACAGGGCTGGCTCACCCCTCCACTTT

J gene: TRBJ1-2
D gene: -
clone size: -
V gene: TRBV29-1
CDR3 protein: CSSTGIGYGYTF
CDR3 DNA: TGCAGCTCAACAGGGATCGGCTATGGCTACACCTTC

J gene: TRBJ1-6
D gene: -
clone size: -
V gene: TRBV6-5
CDR3 protein: CASSYGAGNSPLHF
CDR3 DNA: TGTGCCAGCAGTTACGGGGCAGGGAATTCACCCCTCCACTTT

J gene: TRBJ1-1
D gene: TRBD1
clone size: once
V gene: TRBV5-6
CDR3 protein: CASRRDRGHTEAFF
CDR3 DNA: TGTGCCAGCCGAAGGGACAGGGGACACACTGAAGCTTTCTTT

J gene: TRBJ1-1
D gene: -
clone size: -
V gene: TRBV29-1
CDR3 protein: CSVEETGPEAFF
CDR3 DNA: TGCAGCGTTGAAGAGACAGGACCTGAAGCTTTCTTT

J gene: TRBJ1-1
D gene: -
clone size: -
V gene: TRBV28
CDR3 protein: CASTPGPRATEAFF
CDR3 DNA: TGTGCCAGCACTCCAGGGCCACGCGCCACTGAAGCTTTCTTT

J gene: TRBJ1-1
D gene: -
clone size: -
V gene: TRBV3-1/TRBV3-2
CDR3 protein: CASSPGNTEAFF
CDR3 DNA: TGTGCCAGCAGCCCAGGGAACACTGAAGCTTTCTTT

J gene: TRBJ1-5
D gene: -
clone size: -
V gene: TRBV19
CDR3 protein: CASRDSWGTNQPQHF
CDR3 DNA: TGTGCCAGTAGGGACAGCTGGGGTACCAATCAGCCCCAGCATTTT

J gene: TRBJ1-5
D gene: -
clone size: once
V gene: TRBV3-1/TRBV3-2
CDR3 protein: CASSQSGGGRHQPQHF
CDR3 DNA: TGTGCCAGCAGCCAATCCGGAGGAGGAAGGCATCAGCCCCAGCATTTT

J gene: TRBJ1-2
D gene: TRBD1
clone size: -
V gene: TRBV5-1
CDR3 protein: CASTSGGLLYGYTF
CDR3 DNA: TGCGCCAGCACCTCAGGGGGCCTCTTATATGGCTACACCTTC

J gene: TRBJ2-2
D gene: -
clone size: once
V gene: TRBV2
CDR3 protein: CASSAQGVGELFF
CDR3 DNA: TGTGCCAGCAGCGCTCAAGGAGTCGGGGAGCTGTTTTTT

J gene: TRBJ2-1
D gene: TRBD2
clone size: -
V gene: TRBV15
CDR3 protein: CATSRGDTSGSNEQFF
CDR3 DNA: TGTGCCACCAGCAGGGGGGATACTAGCGGGAGCAATGAGCAGTTCTTC

J gene: TRBJ1-3
D gene: -
clone size: few
V gene: TRBV7-3
CDR3 protein: CASSAGFPGNTIYF
CDR3 DNA: TGTGCCAGCAGCGCAGGGTTTCCTGGAAACACCATATATTTT

J gene: TRBJ1-3
D gene: -
clone size: -
V gene: TRBV30
CDR3 protein: CACRHRGNTIYF
CDR3 DNA: TGTGCCTGTAGACATAGGGGAAACACCATATATTTT

J gene: TRBJ1-6
D gene: TRBD1
clone size: -
V gene: TRBV19
CDR3 protein: CASSLGTANNSPLHF
CDR3 DNA: TGTGCCAGTAGCCTTGGGACAGCTAATAATTCACCCCTCCACTTT

J gene: TRBJ1-5
D gene: TRBD1
clone size: few
V gene: TRBV6-2/TRBV6-3
CDR3 protein: CASSYPGQANQPQHF
CDR3 DNA: TGTGCCAGCAGTTATCCCGGACAGGCAAATCAGCCCCAGCATTTT

J gene: TRBJ1-4
D gene: -
clone size: -
V gene: TRBV3-1/TRBV3-2
CDR3 protein: CASSQAPATNEKLFF
CDR3 DNA: TGTGCCAGCAGCCAAGCCCCAGCAACTAATGAAAAACTGTTTTTT

J gene: TRBJ2-3
D gene: TRBD2
clone size: once
V gene: TRBV6-2/TRBV6-3
CDR3 protein: CASSYASGGSTDTQYF
CDR3 DNA: TGTGCCAGCAGTTATGCTAGCGGGGGGTCCACAGATACGCAGTATTTT

J gene: TRBJ2-1
D gene: -
clone size: -
V gene: TRBV5-1
CDR3 protein: CASSLVNRGGNEQFF
CDR3 DNA: TGCGCCAGCAGCTTGGTAAACAGGGGAGGCAATGAGCAGTTCTTC

J gene: TRBJ2-2
D gene: TRBD2
clone size: -
V gene: TRBV6-4
CDR3 protein: CASSSSGRTTGELFF
CDR3 DNA: TGTGCCAGCAGCTCTAGCGGGAGGACCACCGGGGAGCTGTTTTTT

J gene: TRBJ2-7
D gene: -
clone size: -
V gene: TRBV12-3/TRBV12-4
CDR3 protein: CASSLLGSYEQYF
CDR3 DNA: TGTGCCAGCAGTTTGCTCGGTTCCTACGAGCAGTACTTC

J gene: TRBJ2-5
D gene: TRBD2
clone size: -
V gene: TRBV6-2/TRBV6-3
CDR3 protein: CASSYGWRGGAYQETQYF
CDR3 DNA: TGTGCCAGCAGTTACGGTTGGCGCGGGGGGGCCTACCAAGAGACCCAGTACTTC

J gene: TRBJ2-1
D gene: TRBD2
clone size: -
V gene: TRBV19
CDR3 protein: CASSIITSGRVDEQFF
CDR3 DNA: TGTGCCAGTAGTATCATTACTAGCGGGAGGGTCGATGAGCAGTTCTTC

J gene: TRBJ2-2
D gene: -
clone size: once
V gene: TRBV7-8
CDR3 protein: CASSFQAELTGELFF
CDR3 DNA: TGTGCCAGCAGCTTCCAAGCCGAGCTCACCGGGGAGCTGTTTTTT

J gene: TRBJ1-1
D gene: -
clone size: -
V gene: TRBV18
CDR3 protein: CASSPRLGERTEAFF
CDR3 DNA: TGTGCCAGCTCACCACGGCTAGGGGAACGCACTGAAGCTTTCTTT

J gene: TRBJ1-5
D gene: TRBD1
clone size: -
V gene: TRBV28
CDR3 protein: CASNTGGNLSNQPQHF
CDR3 DNA: TGTGCCAGCAATACAGGGGGAAATCTCAGCAATCAGCCCCAGCATTTT

J gene: TRBJ2-3
D gene: TRBD2
clone size: -
V gene: TRBV4-1
CDR3 protein: CASRPGRLADEGDTQYF
CDR3 DNA: TGCGCCAGCAGGCCGGGGAGGCTAGCGGACGAGGGAGATACGCAGTATTTT

J gene: TRBJ1-6
D gene: -
clone size: -
V gene: TRBV18
CDR3 protein: CASSPGGLWSPLHF
CDR3 DNA: TGTGCCAGCTCCCCCGGGGGACTCTGGTCACCCCTCCACTTT

J gene: TRBJ1-2
D gene: TRBD1
clone size: -
V gene: TRBV25-1
CDR3 protein: CASSNSGTAANYGYTF
CDR3 DNA: TGTGCCAGCAGTAACTCCGGGACAGCCGCTAACTATGGCTACACCTTC

J gene: TRBJ1-2
D gene: TRBD1
clone size: -
V gene: TRBV7-2
CDR3 protein: CASSLAGTGVSGSYGYTF
CDR3 DNA: TGTGCCAGCAGCTTAGCGGGGACAGGGGTCTCGGGAAGTTATGGCTACACCTTC

J gene: TRBJ2-7
D gene: TRBD1
clone size: few
V gene: TRBV5-1
CDR3 protein: CASSPGGTGTYEQYF
CDR3 DNA: TGCGCCAGCAGCCCTGGAGGGACAGGAACCTACGAGCAGTACTTC

J gene: TRBJ1-2
D gene: TRBD1
clone size: -
V gene: TRBV4-1
CDR3 protein: CASSPPGTGALGGYTF
CDR3 DNA: TGCGCCAGCAGCCCACCCGGGACAGGGGCGCTGGGCGGCTACACCTTC

J gene: TRBJ2-1
D gene: TRBD2
clone size: -
V gene: TRBV30
CDR3 protein: CAWSRIRGLADYNEQFF
CDR3 DNA: TGTGCCTGGAGCCGGATAAGAGGACTAGCGGACTACAATGAGCAGTTCTTC